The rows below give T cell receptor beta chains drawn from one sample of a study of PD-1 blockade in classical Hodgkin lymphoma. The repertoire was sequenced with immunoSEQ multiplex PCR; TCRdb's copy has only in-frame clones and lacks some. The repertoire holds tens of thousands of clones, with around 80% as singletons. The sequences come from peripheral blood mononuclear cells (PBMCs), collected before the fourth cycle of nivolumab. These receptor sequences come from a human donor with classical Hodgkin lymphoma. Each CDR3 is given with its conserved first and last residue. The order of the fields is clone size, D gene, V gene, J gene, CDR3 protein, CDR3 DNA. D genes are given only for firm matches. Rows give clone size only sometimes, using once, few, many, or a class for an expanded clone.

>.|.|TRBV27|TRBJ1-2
CASRITSGLGYGYTF
TGTGCCAGCAGAATCACTTCCGGGCTGGGTTATGGCTACACCTTC
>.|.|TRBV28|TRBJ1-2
CASSGRGGGAGYTF
TGTGCCAGCAGTGGCAGGGGCGGGGGAGCAGGCTACACCTTC
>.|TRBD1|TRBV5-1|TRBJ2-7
CASSLNPTGAYEQYF
TGCGCCAGCAGCTTGAACCCGACAGGGGCCTACGAGCAGTACTTC
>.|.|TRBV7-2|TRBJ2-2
CASSFLGANTGDLFF
TGTGCCAGCAGCTTTTTGGGCGCGAACACCGGGGATCTGTTTTTT
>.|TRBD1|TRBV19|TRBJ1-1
CASSNQQGSAEAFF
TGTGCCAGTAGTAATCAACAGGGGTCCGCTGAAGCTTTCTTT
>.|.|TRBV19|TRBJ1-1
CASSITREAFF
TGTGCCAGTAGTATAACGAGAGAAGCTTTCTTT
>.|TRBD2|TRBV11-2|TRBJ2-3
CASWGGDAWYF
TGTGCCAGCTGGGGGGGAGATGCCTGGTATTTT
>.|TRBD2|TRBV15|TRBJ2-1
CATSRRNPWVAGGGGEQFF
TGTGCCACCAGCAGACGGAACCCATGGGTAGCGGGAGGGGGAGGGGAGCAGTTCTTC
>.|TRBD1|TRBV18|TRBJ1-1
CASSPRGTDRSNTEAFF
TGTGCCAGCTCACCACGCGGGACAGACAGGTCTAACACTGAAGCTTTCTTT
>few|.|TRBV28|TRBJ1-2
CASSSIQGFGPNYGYTF
TGTGCCAGCAGTTCCATACAGGGATTTGGGCCTAACTATGGCTACACCTTC
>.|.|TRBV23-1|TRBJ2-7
CASPFPGEQYF
TGCGCCAGCCCATTCCCAGGCGAGCAGTACTTC
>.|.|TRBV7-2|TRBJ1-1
CASSPHLTANTEAFF
TGTGCCAGCAGCCCCCACCTGACGGCAAACACTGAAGCTTTCTTT
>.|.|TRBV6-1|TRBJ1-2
CASSERRNYGYTF
TGTGCCAGCAGTGAGAGGAGAAACTATGGCTACACCTTC
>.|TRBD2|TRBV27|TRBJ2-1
CASSSRTSVQFF
TGTGCCAGCAGTTCGAGGACTAGCGTGCAGTTCTTC
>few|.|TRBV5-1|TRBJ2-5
CASSFGNQETQYF
TGCGCCAGCAGCTTTGGCAATCAAGAGACCCAGTACTTC
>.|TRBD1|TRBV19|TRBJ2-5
CASSIPGGVGETQYF
TGTGCCAGTAGTATACCAGGGGGCGTCGGGGAGACCCAGTACTTC
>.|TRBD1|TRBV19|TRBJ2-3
CASSPGTGVDTQYF
TGTGCCAGTAGTCCCGGGACAGGGGTAGATACGCAGTATTTT
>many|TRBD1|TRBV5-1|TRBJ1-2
CASSRAGGDGYTF
TGCGCCAGCAGTCGGGCAGGGGGCGATGGCTACACCTTC
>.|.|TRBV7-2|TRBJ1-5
CASSLRFGQPQHF
TGTGCCAGCAGCTTACGGTTTGGGCAGCCCCAGCATTTT
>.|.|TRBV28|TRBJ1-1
CASSLPDGIEAFF
TGTGCCAGCAGTTTACCAGATGGTATCGAAGCTTTCTTT
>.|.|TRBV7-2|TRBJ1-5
CASRSITGWGQPQHF
TGTGCCAGCAGATCCATCACAGGGTGGGGTCAGCCCCAGCATTTT
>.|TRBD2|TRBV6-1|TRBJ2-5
CASSVKVGEGETQYF
TGTGCCAGCAGCGTCAAAGTGGGGGAGGGGGAGACCCAGTACTTC
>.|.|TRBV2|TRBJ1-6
CASSPGEALHF
TGTGCCAGCAGCCCCGGGGAGGCCCTCCACTTT
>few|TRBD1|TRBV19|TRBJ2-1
CASSIVWTGLNEQFF
TGTGCCAGTAGTATAGTCTGGACAGGCCTGAATGAGCAGTTCTTC
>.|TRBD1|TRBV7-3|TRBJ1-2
CASSPGGAGYGYTF
TGTGCCAGCAGCCCAGGGGGAGCGGGCTATGGCTACACCTTC
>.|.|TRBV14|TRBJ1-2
CASRLGGVESYGYTF
TGTGCCAGCCGGCTTGGAGGCGTCGAGAGCTATGGCTACACCTTC
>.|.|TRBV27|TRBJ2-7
CASSYGQFTGEQYF
TGTGCCAGCAGTTATGGGCAATTCACGGGGGAGCAGTACTTC
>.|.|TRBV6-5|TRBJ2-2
CASSYQVGETGELFF
TGTGCCAGCAGTTACCAGGTGGGGGAGACCGGGGAGCTGTTTTTT
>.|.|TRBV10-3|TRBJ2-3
CAISEPTQGMSSPDTQYF
TGTGCCATCAGTGAGCCTACCCAGGGGATGTCCTCCCCAGATACGCAGTATTTT
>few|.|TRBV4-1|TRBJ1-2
CASSQAQGNTNYGYTF
TGCGCCAGCAGCCAAGCGCAGGGGAACACTAACTATGGCTACACCTTC
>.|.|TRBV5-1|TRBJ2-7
CASSLDNSYEQYF
TGCGCCAGCAGCTTGGACAATTCCTACGAGCAGTACTTC
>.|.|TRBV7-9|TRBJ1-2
CASSPSQSNYGYTF
TGTGCCAGCAGCCCCTCCCAGTCAAACTATGGCTACACCTTC
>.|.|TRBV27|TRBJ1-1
CASGFKGGTEAFF
TGTGCCAGCGGATTCAAAGGGGGCACTGAAGCTTTCTTT
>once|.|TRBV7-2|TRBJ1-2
CASSLIGVGSLDGYTF
TGTGCCAGCAGCTTAATAGGTGTGGGGTCCCTGGATGGCTACACCTTC
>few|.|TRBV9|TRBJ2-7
CASSVTGSPSDEQYF
TGTGCCAGCAGCGTAACAGGGTCGCCTTCGGACGAGCAGTACTTC
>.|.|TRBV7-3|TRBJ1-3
CASSLSRHSGNTIYF
TGTGCCAGCAGCTTATCGAGACATTCTGGAAACACCATATATTTT
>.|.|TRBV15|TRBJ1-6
CATSFDVRHSPLHF
TGTGCCACCAGCTTTGATGTGCGGCATTCACCCCTCCACTTT
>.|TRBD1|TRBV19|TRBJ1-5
CASIRTGKANQPQHF
TGTGCCAGTATCCGGACAGGGAAGGCCAATCAGCCCCAGCATTTT
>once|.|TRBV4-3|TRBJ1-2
CASSSGRGRAYGYTF
TGCGCCAGCAGCTCGGGGAGGGGGAGAGCCTATGGCTACACCTTC
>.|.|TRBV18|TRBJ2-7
CASSPRRTADSYEQYF
TGTGCCAGCTCGCCACGAAGGACAGCCGACTCCTACGAGCAGTACTTC
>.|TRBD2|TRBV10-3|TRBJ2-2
CAISETSGGRLVGELFF
TGTGCCATCAGTGAGACTAGCGGGGGCCGTCTAGTCGGGGAGCTGTTTTTT
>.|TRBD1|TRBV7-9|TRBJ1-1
CASSYLGQVRPHTEAFF
TGTGCCAGCAGCTACCTAGGACAGGTTCGGCCTCACACTGAAGCTTTCTTT
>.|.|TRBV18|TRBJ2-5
CASSPLRSQGSLQETQYF
TGTGCCAGCTCACCTTTAAGGAGTCAGGGCTCTCTACAAGAGACCCAGTACTTC
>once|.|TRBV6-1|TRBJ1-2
CASSAFEGRYTF
TGTGCCAGCAGCGCCTTCGAAGGCCGCTACACCTTC
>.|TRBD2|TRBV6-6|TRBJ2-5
CASNRLAGAGTQYF
TGTGCCAGCAATAGACTAGCGGGGGCCGGGACCCAGTACTTC
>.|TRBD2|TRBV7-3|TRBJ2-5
CASSPSGGRAETQYF
TGTGCCAGCAGCCCGAGCGGGGGCCGTGCTGAGACCCAGTACTTC
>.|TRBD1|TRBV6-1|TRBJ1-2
CASSGDRGNYGYTF
TGTGCCAGCAGTGGGGACAGGGGGAACTATGGCTACACCTTC
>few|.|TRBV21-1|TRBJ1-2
CASSKAQGPGGGYTF
TGTGCCAGCAGCAAAGCTCAGGGCCCTGGGGGTGGCTACACCTTC